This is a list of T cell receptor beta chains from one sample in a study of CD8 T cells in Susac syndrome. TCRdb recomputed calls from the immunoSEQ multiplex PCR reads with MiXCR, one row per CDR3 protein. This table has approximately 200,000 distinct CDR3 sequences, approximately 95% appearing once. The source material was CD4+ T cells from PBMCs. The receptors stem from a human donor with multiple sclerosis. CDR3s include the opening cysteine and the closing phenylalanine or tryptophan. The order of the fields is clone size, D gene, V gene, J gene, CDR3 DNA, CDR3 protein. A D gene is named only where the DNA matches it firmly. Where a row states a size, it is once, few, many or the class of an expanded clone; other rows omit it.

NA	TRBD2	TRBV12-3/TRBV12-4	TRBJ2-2	TGTGCCAGCAGTCCCAGCCCCCTAGCGGGGGGGCCCGGGGAGCTGTTTTTT	CASSPSPLAGGPGELFF
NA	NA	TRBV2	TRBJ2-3	TGTGCCAGCAGGCAGGGGGGGTTCACAGATACGCAGTATTTT	CASRQGGFTDTQYF
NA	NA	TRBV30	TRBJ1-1	TGTGCCTGGAGTACTGGGTCCAACACTGAAGCTTTCTTT	CAWSTGSNTEAFF
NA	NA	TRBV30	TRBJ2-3	TGTGCCTGGAACGGGGACTCAGATACGCAGTATTTT	CAWNGDSDTQYF
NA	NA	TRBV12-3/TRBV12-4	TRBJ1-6	TGTGCCAGCAGTTTCACAGGCCGACCTTCACCCCTCCACTTT	CASSFTGRPSPLHF
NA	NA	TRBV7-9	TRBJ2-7	TGTGCCAGCAGTTTACGGCTCGGCGGATCCTACGAGCAGTACTTC	CASSLRLGGSYEQYF
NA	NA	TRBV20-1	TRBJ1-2	TGCAGTGCTAGAGGGGGGGACTATGGCTACACCTTC	CSARGGDYGYTF
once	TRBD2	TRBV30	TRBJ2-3	TGTGCCTGGAGAAAACTAGCGGGGCTCAGGGATACGCAGTATTTT	CAWRKLAGLRDTQYF
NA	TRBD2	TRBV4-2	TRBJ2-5	TGTGCCAGCAGCCAAGAGCGGACAGGGACCACTAGCGGGGGTTACCAAGAGACCCAGTACTTC	CASSQERTGTTSGGYQETQYF
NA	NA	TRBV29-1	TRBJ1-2	TGCAGCGTGGGGGAGGGCGGTAACTATGGCTACACCTTC	CSVGEGGNYGYTF